This T cell receptor beta chain was captured in a study of blood T cell repertoires in COVID-19. The wider study: Acute-phase and convalescent COVID-19 samples originated in the United States, Italy and Spain. In each case, the material was cDNA or gDNA derived from T cells, B-cell-depleted T cells, or PBMCs.

This CDR3 is built from 16 residues. Trimming took 1 base from V and 0 from J; bases not matched to a gene: 0. Germline lookup yields CDR1 LGHDT and CDR2 YNNKEL (reference sequence). As processed by the authors: Estimates of nucleated cell counts were drawn from the amplification of reference gene primers. Data came from immunoSEQ multiplex PCR; TCRdb stores just in-frame clones and leaves some out. Clonal size and the V and J genes are those of that table, whereas D and trimming came from the DNA. Among around 160,000 clones, around 80% were seen once, and the ten largest hold roughly 15%. This receptor was identified in a human donor with acute or convalescent COVID-19. The donor label of this sample is uncertain. The sequenced sample consisted of peripheral blood. The V gene is TRBV3-1 (or the pseudogene TRBV3-2), the J gene TRBJ2-1; 10 bases are a match to TRBD2. The CDR3 nucleotides read TGTGCCAGCAGCCAAGCTAGCGGGGGCTCCTACAATGAGCAGTTCTTC. Amino acid sequence: CASSQASGGSYNEQFF.